This passage covers 13 T cell receptor beta chains from one sample sequenced in a study of cytomegalovirus exposure and HLA in healthy donors. 60 Vbeta and 13 Jbeta primers were used in PCR. The protocol was immunoSEQ multiplex PCR, while the TCRdb copy is restricted to in-frame clones and leaves out a portion. The profile shows 160,000 or so clones, approximately 88% of them singletons. The sequencing sample was made of PBMCs. The source is a woman between 18 and 29 years old in good health and CMV-seronegative.

The J gene is TRBJ1-4, the V gene TRBV5-4; a possible D gene is TRBD1 (6 bases). Between the trimmed V and J ends, which lost 2 bases and 6 bases, there was a span of 20 bases. This CDR3 has 17 amino acids. The germline gives CDR1 SGHNT, CDR2 YYREEE (reference sequence). The DNA of the CDR3 is TGTGCCAGCAGCTTTGGCGAGGGGGGGAAGTCGGATGAAAAACTGTTTTTT. This sequence encodes CASSFGEGGKSDEKLFF.

The chain carries TRBV30 and TRBJ2-2; perhaps TRBD2 as D (6 bases). Germline V gene sequence: CDR1 GTSNPN, CDR2 SVGIG (reference sequence). The CDR3 covers 14 residues. Trimming pared 3 bases from V and 5 bases from J, leaving 13 bases between. This CDR3 is CAWRRVRGTGELFF. In DNA, the CDR3 is TGTGCCTGGAGGCGGGTGCGGGGAACCGGGGAGCTGTTTTTT.

The rearrangement links TRBV10-3 to TRBJ2-1, with 11 bases lining up with TRBD1. Trimming took 4 bases from V and 10 from J; bases not matched to a gene: 3. Germline assignment: CDR1 ENHRY and CDR2 SYGVKD. This CDR3 spans 13 amino acids. This CDR3 reads CAISGRTGGEQFF. DNA for the CDR3: TGTGCCATCAGTGGACGGACAGGGGGCGAGCAGTTCTTC.

The chain has TRBV27 and TRBJ2-7; 7 nucleotides agree with TRBD1. V lost 6 bases and J lost 2; bases outside the gene matches: 7. CDR3 length: 14 residues. Germline CDR1 MNHEY, CDR2 SMNVEV (reference sequence). The DNA of the CDR3 is TGTGCCAGCAGCTTGCCGGGACAGCCCTACGAGCAGTACTTC. Its protein is CASSLPGQPYEQYF.

The V and J genes are TRBV7-9 and TRBJ1-1, with D perhaps TRBD1 (5 bases). The V end was cut by 5 bases, the J end by 4 bases, with 14 bases between. Germline V lookup: CDR1 SEHNR, CDR2 FQNEAQ (reference sequence). The CDR3 spans 14 residues. The CDR3 loop reads CASSLGGGSTEAFF. The CDR3, as DNA: TGTGCCAGCAGCCTAGGTGGGGGGAGCACTGAAGCTTTCTTT.

Details on this clone: Sequence at one end of the junction differs from germline and may be a read error. This specimen includes other DNA sequences encoding the same CDR3. The chain recombines TRBV6-5 with TRBJ1-3; 7 positions agree with TRBD1. The CDR3 length is 16 residues. Germline assignment: CDR1 MNHEY and CDR2 SVGAGI. The CDR3 sequence: CASSWRKGALENTIYF. The CDR3 coding sequence is TGCGCCAGCAGTTGGAGGAAGGGGGCTTTGGAAAACACCATATATTTT.

This clone was counted a single time. This chain connects TRBV10-3 to TRBJ1-2, with a possible D match to TRBD1 (6 bases). The V gene's germline CDR1 is ENHRY and CDR2 SYGVKD. The CDR3 sequence is 12 residues long. V was trimmed by 4 bases and J by 8 bases, leaving 11 bases between them. CDR3 nucleotides: TGTGCCATCAGTGGCCAACAGGGCGGCTACACCTTC. Translation: CAISGQQGGYTF.

The chain uses TRBV7-3 and TRBJ2-2; 7 bases are shared with TRBD1. Germline values: CDR1 SGHTA, CDR2 FQGTGA. Losses at the gene ends were 6 bases for V and 1 base for J; bases not matched to a gene: 5. The CDR3 totals 15 residues. Here the CDR3 DNA reads TGTGCCAGCAGTATTGACAGGGAGAACACCGGGGAGCTGTTTTTT. Encoded protein: CASSIDRENTGELFF.

V gene TRBV25-1 combines with J gene TRBJ2-5; TRBD2 matches at 11 bases. With V trimmed by 9 bases and J by 5 bases, 5 bases remained unmatched. The CDR3 runs 13 residues. The germline gives CDR1 MGHDK, CDR2 SYGVNS. CDR3 in DNA: TGTGCCAGTAGCGGGGGGGCTCGGGAGACCCAGTACTTC. Its translation: CASSGGARETQYF.

Here the CDR3 reads CAWSFDTGQGTEAFF. The CDR3 bases are TGTGCCTGGAGCTTTGATACCGGACAGGGCACTGAAGCTTTCTTT. The chain uses TRBV30 and TRBJ1-1, with TRBD1 matching 8 bases. Per germline, CDR1 GTSNPN and CDR2 SVGIG (reference sequence). The CDR3 runs 15 residues. Germline trimming cut 3 bases from V and 4 bases from J; bases unmatched to any gene: 10. Based on the CDR3 plus reference TRBV30 and TRBJ1-1, the full variable domain is SQTIHQWPATLVQPVGSPLSLECTVEGTSNPNLYWYRQAAGRGLQLLFYSVGIGQISSEVPQNLSASRPQDRQFILSSKKLLLSDSGFYLCAWSFDTGQGTEAFFGQGTRLTVV.

V usage is TRBV7-2 and J usage is TRBJ2-1; the match to TRBD2 covers 12 bases. V was pared by 4 bases and J by 2 bases, with 9 bases of the junction left unmatched. Germline values: CDR1 SGHTA, CDR2 FQGNSA. The CDR3 spans 18 residues. The CDR3 DNA reads TGTGCCAGCAGCTGGGGGCTAGCGGGGGGGTTGCCCTACAATGAGCAGTTCTTC. It encodes CASSWGLAGGLPYNEQFF.

This clone was detected only once. The rearrangement joins TRBV10-2 to TRBJ1-2; D not certain. The CDR3 has 13 residues. CDR1 is WSHSY, CDR2 SAAADI, per germline. V lost 4 bases and J lost 1, with 7 bases in between. The CDR3 loop reads CASSARSNYGYTF. In nucleotides, the CDR3 is TGCGCCAGCAGTGCGCGAAGTAACTATGGCTACACCTTC.

V is TRBV2 and J is TRBJ2-2, with 12 bases lining up with TRBD1. The CDR3 is made up of 16 amino acids. Germline CDR1 is SNHLY and CDR2 is FYNNEI. The V and J ends lost 5 bases and 6 bases, in that order; junction bases with no gene match: 7. CDR3 amino acids: CASSWTGTGGPGELFF. CDR3 coding DNA: TGTGCCAGCAGTTGGACCGGGACAGGGGGCCCCGGGGAGCTGTTTTTT. The full variable domain, completed using reference TRBV2 and TRBJ2-2, is EPEVTQTPSHQVTQMGQEVILRCVPISNHLYFYWYRQILGQKVEFLVSFYNNEISEKSEIFDDQFSVERPDGSNFTLKIRSTKLEDSAMYFCASSWTGTGGPGELFFGEGSRLTVL.